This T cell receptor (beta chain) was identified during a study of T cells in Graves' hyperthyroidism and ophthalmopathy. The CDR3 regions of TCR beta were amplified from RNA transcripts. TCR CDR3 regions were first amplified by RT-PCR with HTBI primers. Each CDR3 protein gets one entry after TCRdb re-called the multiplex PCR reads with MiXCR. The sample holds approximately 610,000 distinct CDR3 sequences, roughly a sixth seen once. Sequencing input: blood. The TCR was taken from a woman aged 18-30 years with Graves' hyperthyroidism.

CDR3 in DNA: TGTGCCAGTAGCGCTGGACAGTCTACCAATCAGCCCCAGCATTTT. Its protein is CASSAGQSTNQPQHF. This chain joins TRBV19 and TRBJ1-5; tentatively, D is TRBD1 (6 bases). Trimming shortened V by 6 bases and J by 3 bases, and 15 bases separated the two germline ends. The germline CDR1 and CDR2 sequences are LNHDA and SQIVND (reference sequence). The CDR3 has 15 residues.